The rows below give T cell receptor beta chains drawn from one sample of a study of CD8+ T cells in alopecia areata. Clones were read by immunoSEQ multiplex PCR, and TCRdb kept only the in-frame ones, dropping some. The table includes more than 90,000 clones, roughly 68% detected once. The specimen was CD4+ T cells sorted from blood. The source of these receptors is a human donor in good health. CDR3s include the opening cysteine and the closing phenylalanine or tryptophan. The D gene is left open where the match is weak.

V gene	D gene	J gene	CDR3 protein
TRBV29-1	TRBD2	TRBJ2-7	CSVGGLAGSYEQYF
TRBV2	TRBD1	TRBJ2-1	CASRKGQDLLGSYNEQFF
TRBV30	NA	TRBJ2-2	CAWSSDSPNTGELFF
TRBV6-5	TRBD1	TRBJ2-5	CASSPLGDRRETQYF
TRBV27	NA	TRBJ2-7	CASSSVLLPVYEQYF
TRBV5-1	TRBD1	TRBJ2-1	CASSPGQGRFF
TRBV5-1	NA	TRBJ2-1	CASSLEGTYNEQFF
TRBV2	NA	TRBJ1-2	CASSVPQGNYGYTF
TRBV11-2	NA	TRBJ1-2	CASSLNQQVYTF
TRBV29-1	NA	TRBJ2-5	CSVDYGQETQYF
TRBV2	NA	TRBJ1-2	CASSESGIPGYGYTF
TRBV2	TRBD2	TRBJ2-1	CASKVAGRYNEQFF
TRBV29-1	TRBD1	TRBJ1-3	CSGGQGAGNTIYF
TRBV5-1	NA	TRBJ2-2	CASSPRTNTGELFF
TRBV15	NA	TRBJ1-5	CATSRDTGHWGIQPQHF
TRBV2	NA	TRBJ1-3	CASSGAAAGNTIYF
TRBV30	NA	TRBJ1-5	CAWSVSNQPQHF
TRBV2	NA	TRBJ2-3	CASSEQGTDTQYF
TRBV6-5	TRBD2	TRBJ2-1	CASRLAGGSYNEQFF
TRBV10-1	TRBD1	TRBJ2-5	CASSESGQGMETQYF
TRBV25-1	TRBD2	TRBJ2-1	CASREQRGSFEQFF
TRBV29-1	NA	TRBJ2-1	CIVGGHSGNEQFF
TRBV7-6	TRBD1	TRBJ1-2	CASSARQGTNYGYTF
TRBV6-6	NA	TRBJ1-2	CASSPGRTGSGYGYTF
TRBV10-3	NA	TRBJ2-5	CAIMGSLGETQYF
TRBV30	NA	TRBJ2-7	CAWSNSQYEQYF
TRBV6-6	NA	TRBJ2-5	CASRRPQETQYF
TRBV29-1	NA	TRBJ2-5	CSVGEGARETQYF
TRBV6-5	TRBD1	TRBJ2-7	CASRSTGNEQYF